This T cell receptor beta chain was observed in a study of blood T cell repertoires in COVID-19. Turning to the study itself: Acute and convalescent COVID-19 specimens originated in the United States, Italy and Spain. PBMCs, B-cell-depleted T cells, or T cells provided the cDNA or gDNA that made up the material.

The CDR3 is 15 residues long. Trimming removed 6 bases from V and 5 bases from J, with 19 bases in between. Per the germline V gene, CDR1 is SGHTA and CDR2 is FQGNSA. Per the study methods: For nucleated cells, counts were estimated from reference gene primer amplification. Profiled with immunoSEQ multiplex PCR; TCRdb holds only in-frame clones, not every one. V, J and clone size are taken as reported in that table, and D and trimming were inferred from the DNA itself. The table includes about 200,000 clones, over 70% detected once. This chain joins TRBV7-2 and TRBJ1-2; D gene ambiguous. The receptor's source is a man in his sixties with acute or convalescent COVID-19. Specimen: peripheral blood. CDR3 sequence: CASSSGPQKRYGYTF. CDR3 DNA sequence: TGTGCCAGCAGTTCCGGTCCCCAAAAGAGGTATGGCTACACCTTC.